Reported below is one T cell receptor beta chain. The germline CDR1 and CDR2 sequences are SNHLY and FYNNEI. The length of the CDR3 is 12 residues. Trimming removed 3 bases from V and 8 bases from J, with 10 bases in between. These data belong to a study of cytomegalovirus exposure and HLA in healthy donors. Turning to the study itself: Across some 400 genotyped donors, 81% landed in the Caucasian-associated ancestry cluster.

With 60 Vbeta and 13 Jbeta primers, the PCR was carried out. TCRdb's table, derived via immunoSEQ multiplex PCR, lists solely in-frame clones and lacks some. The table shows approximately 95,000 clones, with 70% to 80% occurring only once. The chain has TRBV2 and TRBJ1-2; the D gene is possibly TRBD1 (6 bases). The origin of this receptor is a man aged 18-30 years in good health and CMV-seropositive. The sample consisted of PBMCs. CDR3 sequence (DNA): TGTGCCAGCAGTGACAACAGGGACGGCTACACCTTC. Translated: CASSDNRDGYTF.